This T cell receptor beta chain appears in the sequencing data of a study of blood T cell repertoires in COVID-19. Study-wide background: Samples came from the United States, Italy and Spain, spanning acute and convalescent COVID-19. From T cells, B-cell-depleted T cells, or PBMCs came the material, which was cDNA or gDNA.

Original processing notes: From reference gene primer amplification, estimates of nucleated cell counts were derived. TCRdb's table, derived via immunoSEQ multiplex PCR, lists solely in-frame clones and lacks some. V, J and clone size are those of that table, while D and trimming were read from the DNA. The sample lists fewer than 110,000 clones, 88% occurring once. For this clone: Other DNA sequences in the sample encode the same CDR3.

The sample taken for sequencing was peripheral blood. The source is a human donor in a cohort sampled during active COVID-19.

CDR3 residues: CSVERGYGYTF. CDR3 sequence (DNA): TGCAGCGTTGAAAGGGGGTATGGCTACACCTTC. The J gene is TRBJ1-2, the V gene TRBV29-1, with D perhaps matching TRBD1 (6 bases). Germline V CDR1 and CDR2: SQVTM, ANQGSEA. V was shortened by 2 bases and J by 5 bases, with 6 bases between the two germline ends. CDR3 length: 11 residues.